The 29 T cell receptor beta chains below were found in one sample sequenced in a study of cytomegalovirus exposure and HLA in healthy donors. PCR involved 60 Vbeta and 13 Jbeta primers. TCRdb's table, derived via immunoSEQ multiplex PCR, lists solely in-frame clones and lacks some. The table shows tens of thousands of clones, with 75% to 85% occurring only once. Sample: PBMCs. These TCRs come from a man in his thirties or forties in good health and CMV-seronegative.

The chain carries TRBV7-2 and TRBJ1-1; 9 bases agree with TRBD1. Germline V gives CDR1 SGHTA, CDR2 FQGNSA. Losses at the gene ends were 3 bases for V and 1 base for J; bases not matched to a gene: 9. There are 17 residues in the CDR3. The CDR3 coding sequence is TGTGCCAGCAGCTTTCTCCGACCGGGACAGGGGAACACTGAAGCTTTCTTT. This gives the protein CASSFLRPGQGNTEAFF.

The chain employs TRBV7-6 and TRBJ2-7; TRBD1 aligns across 10 bases. CDR1 and CDR2 from the germline V gene are SGHVS and FNYEAQ. The CDR3 length is 16 residues. With 5 bases clipped from V and 1 base from J, the junction kept 8 bases outside the gene matches. The CDR3 spells CASSPEGTGVSYEQYF. CDR3 DNA sequence: TGTGCCAGCAGCCCTGAGGGGACAGGGGTTTCCTACGAGCAGTACTTC.

The chain combines TRBV7-2 with TRBJ2-3; TRBD2 matches at 12 bases. The germline V gene encodes CDR1 SGHTA and CDR2 FQGNSA. V shed 3 bases and J 6 bases; nucleotides not matched to a gene: 13. The CDR3 length is 18 residues. The CDR3 is CASSLVGDLAGGWDTQYF. CDR3 DNA sequence: TGTGCCAGCAGCTTGGTGGGGGATCTAGCGGGGGGGTGGGATACGCAGTATTTT.

This clone is a singleton in its sample. J is TRBJ2-4 and V is TRBV29-1; D unresolved. Germline CDR1 is SQVTM and CDR2 is ANQGSEA. CDR3 length: 11 residues. V was shortened by 7 bases and J by 3 bases, with 7 bases between the two germline ends. The chain's CDR3 is CSGLSKNIQYF. The CDR3 DNA sequence: TGCAGCGGCCTAAGCAAAAACATTCAGTACTTC.

V and J are TRBV7-8 and TRBJ2-2, with a weak D call TRBD2 (5 bases). Per germline, CDR1 SGHVS and CDR2 FQNEAQ. V shed 1 base and J shed 6 bases, with 15 bases lying between them. The CDR3 has 16 amino acids. The CDR3 region has the DNA TGTGCCAGCAGCTTAGGAGGCGGGCGCGAGCCCGGGGAGCTGTTTTTT. Amino acids: CASSLGGGREPGELFF. The full variable domain, with the rest looked up from reference TRBV7-8 and TRBJ2-2, is GAGVSQSPRYKVAKRGQDVALRCDPISGHVSLFWYQQALGQGPEFLTYFQNEAQLDKSGLPSDRFFAERPEGSVSTLKIQRTQQEDSAVYLCASSLGGGREPGELFFGEGSRLTVL.

The chain links TRBV6-5 to TRBJ2-4, with TRBD1 matching 8 bases. V trimming: 7 bases; J trimming: 8 bases; junction bases outside the gene matches: 10. This CDR3 is built from 14 residues. CDR1 is MNHEY and CDR2 is SVGAGI in the germline V gene. The DNA for the CDR3 is TGTGCCAGCAAAAAACTCCAGGGGGCAGACATTCAGTACTTC. It is translated as CASKKLQGADIQYF.

The genes are TRBV29-1 and TRBJ2-7, with D tentatively TRBD1 (5 bases). The V and J ends lost 7 bases and 3 bases respectively, with 10 bases between them. Per germline, CDR1 SQVTM and CDR2 ANQGSEA. The CDR3 has 11 residues. In nucleotides, the CDR3 is TGCAGCGCTAGGGGCGGCTACGAGCAGTACTTC. Protein product: CSARGGYEQYF.

This rearrangement joins TRBV27 to TRBJ2-3; TRBD2 agrees at 10 bases. Germline V gene sequence: CDR1 MNHEY, CDR2 SMNVEV (reference sequence). The CDR3 contains 18 residues. Losses at the gene ends were 3 bases for V and 3 bases for J; bases not matched to a gene: 12. The CDR3 loop reads CASSFGLAGVHSTDTQYF. The CDR3, as DNA: TGTGCCAGCAGTTTCGGGCTAGCGGGAGTGCATAGTACAGATACGCAGTATTTT.

The rearrangement links TRBV6-5 to TRBJ1-1; 7 positions match TRBD1. With 0 bases clipped from V and 10 bases from J, the junction kept 8 bases outside the gene matches. The CDR3 runs 14 residues. Germline values: CDR1 MNHEY, CDR2 SVGAGI. The CDR3 loop is CASSYSRQGVGAFF. CDR3 DNA sequence: TGTGCCAGCAGTTACTCCAGACAGGGAGTAGGAGCTTTCTTT.

In its sample, this clone was seen a few times. This rearrangement joins TRBV6-5 to TRBJ2-7, with 9 bases fitting TRBD1. Per the germline V gene, CDR1 is MNHEY and CDR2 is SVGAGI. The ends lost 5 bases at V and 4 bases at J; junction bases unmatched: 6. CDR3 length: 14 amino acids. The CDR3 loop reads CASSRTGERYEQYF. The CDR3 DNA is TGTGCCAGCAGTAGGACAGGGGAAAGGTACGAGCAGTACTTC.

V usage is TRBV4-3 and J usage is TRBJ1-5; no firm D call. The CDR3 extends over 16 amino acids. Germline V gene lookup returns CDR1 LGHNA and CDR2 YSLEER. Trimming left V 0 bases short and J 0 bases short, with 9 bases between. The CDR3 region is CASSQDVQNSNQPQHF. CDR3 nucleotide sequence: TGCGCCAGCAGCCAAGATGTCCAGAATAGCAATCAGCCCCAGCATTTT.

The chain employs TRBV30 and TRBJ2-7; tentatively, D is TRBD1 (6 bases). Per germline, CDR1 GTSNPN and CDR2 SVGIG (reference sequence). This CDR3 spans 13 amino acids. The V and J ends lost 2 bases and 2 bases respectively, with 10 bases between them. Here the CDR3 reads CAWSLDRTYEQYF. CDR3 nucleotide sequence: TGTGCCTGGAGTCTCGACAGGACCTACGAGCAGTACTTC.

The chain employs TRBV6-6 and TRBJ2-5; 11 bases are a match to TRBD2. V was clipped by 6 bases and J by 1 base; unmatched bases: 7. This CDR3 spans 16 amino acids. From germline, CDR1 is MNHNY and CDR2 SVGAGI (reference sequence). CDR3 nucleotide sequence: TGTGCCAGCAGACCTACTAGCGGGGGACTCCAAGAGACCCAGTACTTC. This sequence encodes CASRPTSGGLQETQYF.

The CDR3 protein is CATSRESSGAYEQYF. CDR3 in DNA: TGTGCCACCAGCAGAGAGTCTAGCGGAGCCTACGAGCAGTACTTC. The V call is TRBV15, the J call TRBJ2-7; TRBD2 aligns across 7 bases. J lost 2 bases, V lost 0 bases, and 4 bases had no gene match. This CDR3 is built from 15 residues. The germline CDR1 and CDR2 sequences are LNHNV and YYDKDF (reference sequence).

The genes are TRBV2 and TRBJ2-7, with 10 bases lining up with TRBD2. J lost 3 bases, V lost 2 bases, and 7 bases had no gene match. Germline CDR1 SNHLY, CDR2 FYNNEI. CDR3 length: 16 residues. CDR3: CASSEWSLAGDYEQYF. CDR3 DNA sequence: TGTGCCAGCAGTGAATGGAGCCTAGCGGGAGACTACGAGCAGTACTTC.

The chain uses TRBV2 and TRBJ1-5, with D possibly matching TRBD1 (5 bases). The CDR3 runs 15 residues. The V end lost 1 base, the J end lost 2 bases, and 9 bases lay between the germline ends. CDR1 SNHLY and CDR2 FYNNEI come from the germline V gene. CDR3 nucleotides: TGTGCCAGCAGTGAAGATTCGACAGGCAATCAGCCCCAGCATTTT. Its protein product is CASSEDSTGNQPQHF.

The chain combines TRBV5-4 with TRBJ2-6; perhaps TRBD1 as D (5 bases). Germline V CDR1 and CDR2: SGHNT, YYREEE (reference sequence). Trimming shortened V by 4 bases and J by 0 bases, and 23 bases separated the two germline ends. The CDR3 covers 20 residues. The CDR3 spells CASSPRRRQPFSSGANVLTF. The CDR3, as DNA: TGTGCCAGCAGCCCCCGTCGTAGACAGCCCTTTAGCTCTGGGGCCAACGTCCTGACTTTC.

The rearrangement links TRBV11-2 to TRBJ1-1; D not certain. This CDR3 region has 12 residues. The germline V and J ends were trimmed by 5 bases and 8 bases, with 12 bases remaining between them. The V gene's germline CDR1 is SGHAT and CDR2 FQNNGV. CDR3 in DNA: TGTGCCAGCAGCCCCTCAGCGAGCGAAGCTTTCTTT. This sequence encodes CASSPSASEAFF.

The chain carries TRBV19 and TRBJ1-3, with D perhaps TRBD1 (6 bases). The CDR3 contains 16 residues. Trimming left V 5 bases short and J 0 bases short, with 14 bases between. Germline lookup yields CDR1 LNHDA and CDR2 SQIVND (reference sequence). CDR3 nucleotides: TGTGCCAGTAGTGCCCGGACAGACCGCTCTGGAAACACCATATATTTT. This encodes CASSARTDRSGNTIYF.

The chain recombines TRBV10-3 with TRBJ2-5, with D possibly TRBD2 on 6 matching bases. V was shortened by 6 bases and J by 13 bases, with 15 bases between the two germline ends. There are 11 residues in the CDR3. CDR1 is ENHRY, CDR2 SYGVKD, per germline. This chain's CDR3 is CAIRGGEAMYF. The CDR3 DNA is TGTGCCATCAGGGGAGGTGAGGCGATGTACTTC.

This clone has a single count. The V call is TRBV7-2, the J call TRBJ1-1; no definite D call. The CDR3 contains 14 residues. V shed 3 bases and J shed 3 bases, with 11 bases lying between them. Germline CDR1 is SGHTA and CDR2 is FQGNSA. The CDR3 here is CASSLGTGDTEAFF. CDR3 bases: TGTGCCAGCAGCTTGGGCACCGGGGACACTGAAGCTTTCTTT.

This clone was recorded a few times. This chain uses TRBV14 with TRBJ1-2; D unresolved. Trimming stripped 4 bases from V and 4 bases from J, with 7 bases between. The CDR3 is made up of 12 amino acids. Looked up from germline, CDR1 is SGHDN and CDR2 is FVKESK. CDR3 coding DNA: TGTGCCAGCAGCCCGAGCTCCTATGGCTACACCTTC. It specifies CASSPSSYGYTF.

V is TRBV15 and J is TRBJ1-2; 8 nucleotides match TRBD1. Germline-derived CDR1 and CDR2 are LNHNV and YYDKDF (reference sequence). There are 13 residues in the CDR3. Trimming cost V 5 bases and J 4 bases; bases outside gene matches: 3. CDR3 sequence: CATSGQGSYGYTF. CDR3 bases: TGTGCCACCAGCGGACAGGGAAGCTATGGCTACACCTTC. The full variable domain, rest sourced from reference TRBV15 and TRBJ1-2, is DAMVIQNPRYQVTQFGKPVTLSCSQTLNHNVMYWYQQKSSQAPKLLFHYYDKDFNNEADTPDNFQSRRPNTSFCFLDIRSPGLGDTAMYLCATSGQGSYGYTFGSGTRLTVV.

V gene TRBV5-1 combines with J gene TRBJ2-7, with a possible D match to TRBD1 (6 bases). Deletions cut 5 bases from V and 4 bases from J, with 22 bases between. The CDR3 length is 16 residues. The germline V gene encodes CDR1 SGHRS and CDR2 YFSETQ. DNA for the CDR3: TGCGCCAGCAGAAATTCTCGATCGGGACAACTTTACGAGCAGTACTTC. This encodes CASRNSRSGQLYEQYF.

This chain uses TRBV5-1 with TRBJ2-3; TRBD2 aligns across 12 bases. This CDR3 is built from 15 residues. The V segment lost 3 bases and the J segment 3 bases; nucleotides outside the gene matches: 2. Germline V gene lookup returns CDR1 SGHRS and CDR2 YFSETQ. CDR3 in DNA: TGCGCCAGCAGCTCCGGACTAGCGGGAACAGATACGCAGTATTTT. This encodes CASSSGLAGTDTQYF.

The rearrangement joins TRBV7-2 to TRBJ2-7; D perhaps matches TRBD2 (5 bases). From germline, CDR1 is SGHTA and CDR2 FQGNSA. CDR3 length equals 12 residues. V was pared by 6 bases and J by 9 bases, with 15 bases between. CDR3 loop: CASSPGLGGQYF. DNA of the CDR3: TGTGCCAGCAGTCCCGGACTGGGTGGGCAGTACTTC. Supplemented by reference TRBV7-2 and TRBJ2-7, the full variable domain reads GAGVSQSPSNKVTEKGKDVELRCDPISGHTALYWYRQSLGQGLEFLIYFQGNSAPDKSGLPSDRFSAERTGGSVSTLTIQRTQQEDSAVYLCASSPGLGGQYFGPGTRLTVT.

The chain links TRBV6-1 to TRBJ1-2; 7 bases match TRBD1. Germline lookup yields CDR1 MNHNS and CDR2 SASEGT. With 5 bases clipped from V and 6 bases from J, the junction kept 6 bases outside the gene matches. The CDR3 totals 13 residues. The CDR3 DNA reads TGTGCCAGCAGTACCCAGACAGGGAATGGCTACACCTTC. Protein: CASSTQTGNGYTF.

CDR3 in amino acids: CASSQTAGGNTGELFF. CDR3 coding DNA: TGTGCCAGCAGCCAAACAGCGGGGGGGAACACCGGGGAGCTGTTTTTT. This chain uses TRBV14 with TRBJ2-2; TRBD2 agrees at 9 bases. This CDR3 contains 16 residues. Unmatched junction bases numbered 2, after V lost 2 bases and J lost 1 base. From germline, CDR1 is SGHDN and CDR2 FVKESK.

The gene calls are TRBV7-8 and TRBJ2-5; tentatively, D is TRBD2 (8 bases). V was clipped by 0 bases and J by 3 bases, with 14 bases between them. This CDR3 spans 16 amino acids. CDR1 SGHVS and CDR2 FQNEAQ come from the germline V gene. CDR3 sequence (DNA): TGTGCCAGCAGCTTAGCGAGGGGGCGGGGGGAAGAGACCCAGTACTTC. It is translated as CASSLARGRGEETQYF.